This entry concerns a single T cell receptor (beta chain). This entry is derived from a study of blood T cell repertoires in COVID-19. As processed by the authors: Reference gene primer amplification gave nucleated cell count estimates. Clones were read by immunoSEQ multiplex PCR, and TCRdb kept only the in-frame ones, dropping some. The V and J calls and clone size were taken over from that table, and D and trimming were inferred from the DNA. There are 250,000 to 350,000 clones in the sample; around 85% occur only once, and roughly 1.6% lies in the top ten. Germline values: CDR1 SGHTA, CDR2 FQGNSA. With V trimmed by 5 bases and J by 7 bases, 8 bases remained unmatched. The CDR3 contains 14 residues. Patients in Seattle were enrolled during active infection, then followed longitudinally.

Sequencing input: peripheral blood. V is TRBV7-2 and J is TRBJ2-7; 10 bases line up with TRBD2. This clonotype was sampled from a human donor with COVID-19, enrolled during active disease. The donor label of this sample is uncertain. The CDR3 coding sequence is TGTGCCAGCAGCAGATTAGCGGGAGGAGCAGAGCAGTACTTC. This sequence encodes CASSRLAGGAEQYF. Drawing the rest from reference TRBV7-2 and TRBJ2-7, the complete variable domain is GAGVSQSPSNKVTEKGKDVELRCDPISGHTALYWYRQSLGQGLEFLIYFQGNSAPDKSGLPSDRFSAERTGGSVSTLTIQRTQQEDSAVYLCASSRLAGGAEQYFGPGTRLTVT.